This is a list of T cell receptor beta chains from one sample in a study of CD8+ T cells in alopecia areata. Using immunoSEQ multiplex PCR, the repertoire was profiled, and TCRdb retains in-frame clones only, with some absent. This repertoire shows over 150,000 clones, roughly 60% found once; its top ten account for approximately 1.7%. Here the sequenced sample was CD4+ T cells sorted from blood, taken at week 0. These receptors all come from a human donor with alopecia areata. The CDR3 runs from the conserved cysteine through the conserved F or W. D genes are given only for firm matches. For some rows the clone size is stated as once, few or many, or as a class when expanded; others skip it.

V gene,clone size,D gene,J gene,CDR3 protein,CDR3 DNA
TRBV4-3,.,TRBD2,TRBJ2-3,CASSQEGTSVYF,TGCGCCAGCAGCCAAGAGGGGACTAGTGTATATTTT
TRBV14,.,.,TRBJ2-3,CASSQDGLRDTQYF,TGTGCCAGCAGCCAAGATGGGTTACGAGATACGCAGTATTTT
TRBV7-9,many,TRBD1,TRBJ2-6,CASSQGQGRAGANVLTF,TGTGCCAGCAGCCAGGGACAGGGACGAGCTGGGGCCAACGTCCTGACTTTC
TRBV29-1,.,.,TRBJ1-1,CSVEGDAVEAFF,TGCAGCGTTGAAGGAGACGCAGTTGAAGCTTTCTTT
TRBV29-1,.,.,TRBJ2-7,CSVGARGYEQYF,TGCAGCGTTGGGGCGCGGGGTTACGAGCAGTACTTC
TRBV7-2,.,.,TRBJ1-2,CASSPPGNYGYTF,TGTGCCAGCAGCCCTCCAGGGAACTATGGCTACACCTTC
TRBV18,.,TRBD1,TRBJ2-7,CASSPDRGSYEQYF,TGTGCCAGCTCACCCGACAGGGGTTCCTACGAGCAGTACTTC
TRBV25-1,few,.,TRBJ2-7,CASSVSGLPYEQYF,TGTGCCAGCAGTGTGTCTGGACTGCCTTACGAGCAGTACTTC
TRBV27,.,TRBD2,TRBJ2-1,CASRTSDSYNEQFF,TGTGCCAGCAGGACTAGCGACTCCTACAATGAGCAGTTCTTC
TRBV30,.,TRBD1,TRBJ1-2,CAWGYDRGQGGVGGYTF,TGTGCCTGGGGATACGATCGGGGACAGGGAGGCGTCGGTGGCTACACCTTC
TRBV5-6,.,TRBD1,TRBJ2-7,CASSFPGTGTYEQYF,TGTGCCAGCAGCTTCCCCGGGACAGGGACCTACGAGCAGTACTTC
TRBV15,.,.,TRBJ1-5,CATSRDPWGKPQHF,TGTGCCACCAGCAGGGACCCTTGGGGGAAGCCCCAGCATTTT
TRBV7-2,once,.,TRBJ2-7,CASSLTSYEQYF,TGTGCCAGCAGCTTAACGAGCTACGAGCAGTACTTC
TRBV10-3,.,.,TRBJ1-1,CAISETGTNTEAFF,TGTGCCATCAGTGAGACAGGGACTAACACTGAAGCTTTCTTT
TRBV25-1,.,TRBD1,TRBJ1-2,CASAVGQGLVYTF,TGTGCCAGCGCGGTGGGACAGGGATTAGTCTACACCTTC
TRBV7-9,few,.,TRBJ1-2,CASSLAQGPQDGYTF,TGTGCCAGCAGCTTAGCGCAGGGGCCGCAGGATGGCTACACCTTC
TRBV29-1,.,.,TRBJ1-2,CSVDRGGSGYTF,TGCAGCGTTGACAGGGGAGGGTCGGGCTACACCTTC
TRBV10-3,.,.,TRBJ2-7,CAIGAGSPYEQYF,TGTGCCATCGGCGCGGGTAGCCCCTACGAGCAGTACTTC
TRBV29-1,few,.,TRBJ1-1,CSVEDRPNKAFF,TGCAGCGTTGAAGATAGGCCGAATAAAGCTTTCTTT
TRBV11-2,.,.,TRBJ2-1,CASSLEREQFF,TGTGCCAGCAGCTTAGAGCGGGAGCAGTTCTTC
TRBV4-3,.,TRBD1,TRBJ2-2,CASSQDTTGGTGELFF,TGCGCCAGCAGCCAAGATACGACAGGGGGCACCGGGGAGCTGTTTTTT
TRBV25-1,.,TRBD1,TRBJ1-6,CASRTGENSPLHF,TGTGCCAGCAGGACAGGGGAAAATTCACCCCTCCACTTT
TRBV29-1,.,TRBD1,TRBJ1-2,CSQKQGDGYTF,TGCAGCCAAAAACAGGGGGATGGCTACACCTTC
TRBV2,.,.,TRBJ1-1,CASSESGRAAFF,TGTGCCAGCAGTGAATCTGGCAGGGCGGCTTTCTTT
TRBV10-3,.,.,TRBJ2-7,CAISSTNYEQYF,TGTGCCATCAGTAGTACTAACTACGAGCAGTACTTC
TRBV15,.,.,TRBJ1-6,CATSSRGVGSPLHF,TGTGCCACCAGCAGCAGGGGTGTCGGTTCACCCCTCCACTTT
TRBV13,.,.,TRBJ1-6,CASSKDSRANSPLHF,TGTGCCAGCAGCAAAGACTCCAGGGCTAATTCACCCCTCCACTTT
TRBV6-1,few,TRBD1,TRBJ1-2,CASSGQGIGYTF,TGTGCCAGCTCGGGACAGGGGATCGGCTACACCTTC
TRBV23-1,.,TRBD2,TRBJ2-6,CASRRGGWANVLTF,TGCGCCAGCCGCCGCGGGGGTTGGGCCAACGTCCTGACTTTC
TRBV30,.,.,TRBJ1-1,CAWSVQRNTEAFF,TGTGCCTGGAGTGTTCAGAGGAACACTGAAGCTTTCTTT
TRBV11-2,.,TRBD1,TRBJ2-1,CASSLTGTGHGNEQFF,TGTGCCAGCAGCTTAACCGGGACAGGGCATGGAAATGAGCAGTTCTTC
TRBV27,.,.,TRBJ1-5,CASSPLTSNQPQHF,TGTGCCAGCAGTCCACTAACCAGCAATCAGCCCCAGCATTTT
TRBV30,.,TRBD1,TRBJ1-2,CASAQGQGKSRGYTF,TGTGCCTCAGCCCAGGGACAGGGTAAATCGAGGGGCTACACCTTC
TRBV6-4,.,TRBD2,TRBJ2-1,CASSRLAGGNEQFF,TGTGCCAGCAGCCGACTAGCGGGGGGCAATGAGCAGTTCTTC
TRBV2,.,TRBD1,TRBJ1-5,CASSERQGYQPQHF,TGTGCCAGCAGTGAGCGACAGGGGTACCAGCCCCAGCATTTT
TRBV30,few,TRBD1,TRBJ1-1,CAWSLDRENTEAFF,TGTGCCTGGAGCCTGGACAGGGAGAACACTGAAGCTTTCTTT
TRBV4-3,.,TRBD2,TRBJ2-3,CASSTSGLTDTQYF,TGCGCCAGCAGTACTAGCGGACTCACAGATACGCAGTATTTT
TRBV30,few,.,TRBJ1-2,CAWSLQAARNGYTF,TGTGCCTGGAGTCTCCAGGCCGCCCGTAATGGCTACACCTTC
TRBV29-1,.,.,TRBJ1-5,CSVRPSSGYSNQPQHF,TGCAGCGTCAGACCCTCATCAGGGTATAGCAATCAGCCCCAGCATTTT
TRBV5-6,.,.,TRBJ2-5,CASSAVRYRGGGTQYF,TGTGCCAGCAGCGCCGTAAGATACAGGGGAGGAGGGACCCAGTACTTC
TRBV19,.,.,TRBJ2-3,CASSVDRSTQYF,TGTGCCAGTAGTGTAGACCGCTCTACGCAGTATTTT
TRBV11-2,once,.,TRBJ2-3,CASSRVAGDTQYF,TGTGCCAGCAGCCGCGTGGCTGGGGATACGCAGTATTTT
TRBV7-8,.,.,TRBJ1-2,CASNKEGGNYGYTF,TGTGCCAGCAACAAAGAAGGGGGAAACTATGGCTACACCTTC
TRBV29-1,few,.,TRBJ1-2,CSVEDQSGYTF,TGCAGCGTTGAAGATCAGAGTGGCTACACCTTC
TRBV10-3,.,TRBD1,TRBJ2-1,CASSGQENNEQFF,TGTGCCTCCTCCGGACAGGAGAACAATGAGCAGTTCTTC
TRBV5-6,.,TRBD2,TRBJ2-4,CASSFTSGGPINRYF,TGTGCCAGCAGCTTTACTAGCGGGGGGCCCATAAATCGGTACTTC
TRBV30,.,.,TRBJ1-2,CAWRTRDRRYGYTF,TGTGCCTGGAGGACAAGGGACCGCCGGTATGGCTACACCTTC
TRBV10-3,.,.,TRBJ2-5,CAISESVTVQETQYF,TGTGCCATCAGTGAGTCGGTGACCGTCCAAGAGACCCAGTACTTC
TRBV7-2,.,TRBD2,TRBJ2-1,CASRVSGGHYNEQFF,TGTGCCAGCAGAGTCAGCGGGGGGCACTACAATGAGCAGTTCTTC